The present TCR beta chain was sequenced within a study of shared clonotypes between healthy human individuals. The assay was immunoSEQ multiplex PCR, and TCRdb's table has in-frame clones only and misses some. This table has 2 million or so clones, roughly 95% appearing once. The CDR3 runs 16 residues. V was clipped by 5 bases and J by 8 bases, with 22 bases between them. Germline CDR1 and CDR2: LNHDA and SQIVND (reference sequence). The specimen was naive CD4+ T cells sorted from blood. Indicated subset: CD45RA+ positively selected. This chain connects TRBV19 to TRBJ2-1; D is possibly TRBD1 (6 bases). The TCR sequence derives from a man younger than 35 in good health. The CDR3, as DNA: TGTGCCAGTAGTGAGGCGGGTAGCAGGGGTTTTTATGAGCAGTTCTTC. It translates to CASSEAGSRGFYEQFF.